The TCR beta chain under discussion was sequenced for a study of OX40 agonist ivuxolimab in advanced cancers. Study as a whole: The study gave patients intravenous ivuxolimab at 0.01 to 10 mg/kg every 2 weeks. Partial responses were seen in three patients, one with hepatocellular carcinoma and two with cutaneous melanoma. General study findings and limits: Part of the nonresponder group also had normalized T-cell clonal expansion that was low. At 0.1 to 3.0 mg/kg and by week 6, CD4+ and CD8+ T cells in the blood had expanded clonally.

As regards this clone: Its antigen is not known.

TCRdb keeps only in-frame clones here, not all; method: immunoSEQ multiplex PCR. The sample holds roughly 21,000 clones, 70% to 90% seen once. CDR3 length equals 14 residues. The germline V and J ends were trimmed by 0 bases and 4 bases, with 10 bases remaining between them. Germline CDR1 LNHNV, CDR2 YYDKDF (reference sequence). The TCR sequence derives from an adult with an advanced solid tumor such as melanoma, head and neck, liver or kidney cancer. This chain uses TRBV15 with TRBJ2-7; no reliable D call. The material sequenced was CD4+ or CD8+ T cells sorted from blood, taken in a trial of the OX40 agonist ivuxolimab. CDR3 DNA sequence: TGTGCCACCAGCAGAGATCGGAAGGATTACGAGCAGTACTTC. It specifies CATSRDRKDYEQYF.